The present T cell receptor beta chain was sequenced within a study of type 1 regulatory T cells. Study information: T-allo10 is a Tr1-enriched, alloantigen-specific CD4 T cell product made in vitro.

The CDR3 runs 17 residues. The germline CDR1 and CDR2 sequences are SQVTM and ANQGSEA. Trimming removed 7 bases from V and 1 base from J; junction bases left unmatched: 16. A single record per CDR3 protein comes from TCRdb applying MiXCR to the reads. Here the sample spans about 68,000 distinct CDR3 sequences, around 57% being singletons. Notes on this clonotype: Its antigen is undetermined.

T-allo10 cells from the graft donor were described as anergic, host-alloantigen-specific, and alloantigen-specific suppressors. The TCR was taken from a human donor in good health. V and J are TRBV29-1 and TRBJ2-1; TRBD1 matches at 7 bases. The sample consisted of cultured T cells, either the whole culture or a sorted T cell fraction (not recorded which). Subset in this sample: Tr1-enriched cell product generated in vitro against host alloantigens. The DNA of the CDR3 is TGCAGCGCCCTAGGGGGCGGGTCACCTAGGTCCTACAATGAGCAGTTCTTC. It yields the protein CSALGGGSPRSYNEQFF.